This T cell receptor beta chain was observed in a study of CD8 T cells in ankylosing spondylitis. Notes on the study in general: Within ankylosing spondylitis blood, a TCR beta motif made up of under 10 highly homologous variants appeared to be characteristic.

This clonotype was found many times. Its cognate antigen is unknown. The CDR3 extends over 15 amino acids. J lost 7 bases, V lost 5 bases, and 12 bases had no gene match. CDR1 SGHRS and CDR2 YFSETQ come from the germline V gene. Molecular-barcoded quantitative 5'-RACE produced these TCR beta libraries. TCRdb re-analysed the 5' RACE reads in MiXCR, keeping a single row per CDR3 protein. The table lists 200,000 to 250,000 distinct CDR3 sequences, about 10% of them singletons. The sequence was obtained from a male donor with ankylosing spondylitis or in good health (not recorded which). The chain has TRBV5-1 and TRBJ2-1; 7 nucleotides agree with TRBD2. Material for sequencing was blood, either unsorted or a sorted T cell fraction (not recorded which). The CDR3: CASSLTSPPRNEQFF. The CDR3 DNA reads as TGCGCCAGCAGTTTGACTAGCCCACCGCGTAATGAGCAGTTCTTC.